This TCR beta chain was profiled in a study of PD-1 blockade in classical Hodgkin lymphoma (TCRdb year 2020). About the full investigation: Nivolumab dosing was 3 mg/kg intravenously every 2 weeks, continuing until either disease progression or unacceptable toxicity. The study used CyTOF and TCR beta sequencing to define a peripheral blood immune signature of response to PD-1 blockade in classical Hodgkin lymphoma.

A word on this clone: What this receptor recognizes is not known. No base qualities exist here, and no much larger clone lies one base off it.

The full study reports these points: Only a single clinical trial cohort was studied, and what caused the repertoire differences, possibly disease activity or prior therapy, remained undefined. By C4D1, a significant rise was seen in CD4+ TCR diversity but not in CD8+ TCR diversity (p=0.0027 vs p=0.16), and the rise was most apparent among complete responders (p=0.02). Baseline diversity similar to that of newly diagnosed patients was observed in trial patients achieving complete response, whereas significantly lower diversity was observed in partial responders and progressors. Patients starting nivolumab less than 1 year after ASCT had lower diversity and were excluded from later analyses to avoid confounding by immune reconstitution. Baseline TCR diversity was reported as lower in newly diagnosed patients than in healthy donors, and lower still in relapsed/refractory patients.

Genomic DNA was extracted with the Qiagen DNeasy kit from unsorted PBMCs and from negatively selected CD4+ and CD8+ fractions. TCR beta CDR3 regions were amplified by immunoSEQ multiplex PCR using primers annealing to V and J segments. Amplification bias was minimized using a synthetic immune receptor repertoire, and residual bias was removed computationally after sequencing. In the paper's pipeline: Custom Python scripts were used to quantify repertoire diversity as the Shannon entropy index. The unsorted, CD4+ and CD8+ repertoires were each analyzed separately, with the exception of combined analyses, where CD4+ and CD8+ sequences were merged in silico. Clonal expansion was defined as a frequency increase of at least 2-fold after treatment compared with C1D1, and clones undetected at baseline were assigned a pseudocount of 0.5. Clones with 0 or 1 copy at C1D1 were defined as singleton clones, while clones with 2 or more copies were defined as non-singleton clones. Clones expanded in unsorted samples were labelled as CD4+, CD8+ or unknown by matching protein sequences in sorted samples from the same patient. Diversity changes from C1D1 to C4D1 were tested in paired samples using Wilcoxon tests. What TCRdb holds here is the immuneACCESS table cut down to in-frame rearrangements. Part of the clones is not present; checked against another copy, under half of the missing clones reflect an unresolved V gene, and the others are unexplained. Clone size and V and J calls were adopted from that table, with D and trimming inferred from the DNA. In all, the sample holds roughly 12,000 clones, and 75% to 90% of those were seen once. Of the sample, 0.5% falls within the top ten clones.

The CDR3 contains 15 residues, cysteine and phenylalanine counted. Just CDR3 DNA is preserved here, 45 bases in frame from base 1. V is pared back by 6 bases and J by 3 bases, with 18 bases lying between the germline termini. The germline V gene sets CDR1 to SGDLS and CDR2 to YYNGEE. The time point label corresponds to: cycle 1 day 1 (C1D1), immediately before nivolumab initiation. Every trial patient had relapsed after autologous stem cell transplantation, and cohorts A, B and C differed in prior brentuximab vedotin exposure. A Miltenyi CD4+ T cell isolation kit was used for magnetic negative selection to purify CD4+ T cells from thawed PBMCs. A total of fewer than 65 patients with relapsed/refractory classical Hodgkin lymphoma made up the trial cohort, and each patient's best overall response was complete response, partial response or progressive disease. Trial patients were treated with single-agent nivolumab in the multi-cohort phase II CheckMate 205 trial. An independent review committee assessed best overall response by applying the 2007 International Working Group response criteria. Trial PBMCs were collected immediately before nivolumab initiation (C1D1) and during therapy at cycle 2 day 1 and cycle 4 day 1. Peripheral blood was collected in 8 mL Vacutainer Cell Preparation Tubes, from which PBMCs were isolated by centrifugation and then cryopreserved. Purified CD4+ and CD8+ fractions were prepared only for cases with an additional available PBMC sample. Magnetically labelled cells were depleted on LS columns in a quadroMACS separator, and the flow-through was collected as the purified fraction.

The chain is encoded by TRBV9 joined to TRBJ1-2; the D gene is possibly TRBD1, with 6 bases matching. This TCR came from a human donor with classical Hodgkin lymphoma. Sequencing used CD4+ T cells from blood, obtained at baseline. The DNA sequence is given as TGTGCCAGCACTCCGACCCGGACAGTAGACTATGGCTACACCTTC. The translation is CASTPTRTVDYGYTF. Here the CDR3 is joined to the reference TRBV9 and TRBJ1-2 genes, and the full variable domain is: DSGVTQTPKHLITATGQRVTLRCSPRSGDLSVYWYQQSLDQGLQFLIQYYNGEERAKGNILERFSAQQFPDLHSELNLSSLELGDSALYFCASTPTRTVDYGYTFGSGTRLTVV.